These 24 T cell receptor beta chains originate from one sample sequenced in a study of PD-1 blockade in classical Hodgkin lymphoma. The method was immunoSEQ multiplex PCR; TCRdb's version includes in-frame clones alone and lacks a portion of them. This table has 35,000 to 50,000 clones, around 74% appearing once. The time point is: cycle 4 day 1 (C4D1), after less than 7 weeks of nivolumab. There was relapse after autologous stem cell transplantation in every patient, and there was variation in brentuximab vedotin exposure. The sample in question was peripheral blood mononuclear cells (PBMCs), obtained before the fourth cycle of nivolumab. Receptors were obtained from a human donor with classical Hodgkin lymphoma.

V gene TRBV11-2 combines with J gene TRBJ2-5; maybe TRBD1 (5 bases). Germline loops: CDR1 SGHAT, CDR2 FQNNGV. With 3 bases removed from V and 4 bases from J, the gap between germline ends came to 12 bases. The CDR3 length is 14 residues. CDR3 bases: TGTGCCAGCAGCTTGGCAGGGTTCCGAGAGACCCAGTACTTC. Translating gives CASSLAGFRETQYF.

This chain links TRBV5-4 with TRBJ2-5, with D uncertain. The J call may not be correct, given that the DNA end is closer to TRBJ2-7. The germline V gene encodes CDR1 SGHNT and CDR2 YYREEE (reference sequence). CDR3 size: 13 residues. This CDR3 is CASSLDPAYEQYF. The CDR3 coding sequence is TGTGCCAGCAGCTTGGATCCAGCCTACGAGCAGTACTTC.

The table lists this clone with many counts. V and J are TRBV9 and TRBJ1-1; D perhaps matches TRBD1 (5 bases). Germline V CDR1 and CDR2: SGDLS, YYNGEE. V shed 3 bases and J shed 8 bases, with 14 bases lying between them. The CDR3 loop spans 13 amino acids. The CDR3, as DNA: TGTGCCAGCAGCGGACAGATGATACCAGAAGCTTTCTTT. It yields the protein CASSGQMIPEAFF. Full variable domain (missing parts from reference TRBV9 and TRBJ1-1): DSGVTQTPKHLITATGQRVTLRCSPRSGDLSVYWYQQSLDQGLQFLIQYYNGEERAKGNILERFSAQQFPDLHSELNLSSLELGDSALYFCASSGQMIPEAFFGQGTRLTVV.

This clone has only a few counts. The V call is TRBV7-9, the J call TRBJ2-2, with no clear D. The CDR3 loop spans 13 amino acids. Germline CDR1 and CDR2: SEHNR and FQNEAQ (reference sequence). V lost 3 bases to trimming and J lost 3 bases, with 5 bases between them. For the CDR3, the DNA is TGTGCCAGCAGCTTCCATTACACCGGGGAGCTGTTTTTT. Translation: CASSFHYTGELFF.

The chain's CDR3 is CASSLFAGVGEKLFF. CDR3 nucleotides: TGTGCCAGCAGTTTATTTGCTGGGGTGGGTGAAAAACTGTTTTTT. J is TRBJ1-4 and V is TRBV28; D gene ambiguous. The length of the CDR3 is 15 residues. Per germline, CDR1 MDHEN and CDR2 SYDVKM. V lost 1 base and J 7 bases, leaving 13 bases between the germline ends.

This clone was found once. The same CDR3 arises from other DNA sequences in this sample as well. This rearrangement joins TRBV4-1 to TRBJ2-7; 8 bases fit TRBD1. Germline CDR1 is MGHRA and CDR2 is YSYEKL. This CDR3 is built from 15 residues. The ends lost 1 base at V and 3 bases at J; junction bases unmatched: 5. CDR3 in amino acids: CASSQAGQGGYEQYF. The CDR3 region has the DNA TGCGCCAGCAGCCAAGCCGGACAGGGCGGCTACGAGCAGTACTTC.

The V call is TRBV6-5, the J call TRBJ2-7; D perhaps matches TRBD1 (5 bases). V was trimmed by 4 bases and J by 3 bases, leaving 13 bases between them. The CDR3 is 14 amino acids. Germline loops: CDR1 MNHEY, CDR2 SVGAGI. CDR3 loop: CASSWEGAIYEQYF. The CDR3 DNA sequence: TGTGCCAGCAGTTGGGAAGGGGCCATCTACGAGCAGTACTTC.

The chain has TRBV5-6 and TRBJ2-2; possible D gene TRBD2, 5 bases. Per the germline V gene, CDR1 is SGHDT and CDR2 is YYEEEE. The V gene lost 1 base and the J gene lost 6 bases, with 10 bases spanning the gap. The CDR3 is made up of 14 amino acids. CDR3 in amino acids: CASSLTLSAGELFF. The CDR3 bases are TGTGCCAGCAGCTTGACACTTAGCGCCGGGGAGCTGTTTTTT.

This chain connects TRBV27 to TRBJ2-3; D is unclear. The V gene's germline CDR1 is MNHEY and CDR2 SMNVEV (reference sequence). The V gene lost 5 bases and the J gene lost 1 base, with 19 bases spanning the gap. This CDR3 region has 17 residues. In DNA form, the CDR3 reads TGTGCCAGCAGTCCCCCCGCCCGGGTTATGCGCACAGATACGCAGTATTTT. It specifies CASSPPARVMRTDTQYF.

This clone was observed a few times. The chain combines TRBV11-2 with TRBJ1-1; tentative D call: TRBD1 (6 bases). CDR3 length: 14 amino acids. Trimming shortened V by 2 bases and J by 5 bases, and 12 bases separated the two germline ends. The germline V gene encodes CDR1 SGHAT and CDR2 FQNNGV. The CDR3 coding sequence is TGTGCCAGCAGCTTACGCAGGGGCGGGACTGAAGCTTTCTTT. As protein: CASSLRRGGTEAFF. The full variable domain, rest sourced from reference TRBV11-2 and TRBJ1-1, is EAGVAQSPRYKIIEKRQSVAFWCNPISGHATLYWYQQILGQGPKLLIQFQNNGVVDDSQLPKDRFSAERLKGVDSTLKIQPAKLEDSAVYLCASSLRRGGTEAFFGQGTRLTVV.

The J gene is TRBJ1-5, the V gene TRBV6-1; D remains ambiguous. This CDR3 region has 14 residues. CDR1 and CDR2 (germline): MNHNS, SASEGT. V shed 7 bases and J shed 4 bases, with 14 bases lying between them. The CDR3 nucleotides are TGTGCCAGCACCTACCCTTATGGGAATCAGCCCCAGCATTTT. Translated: CASTYPYGNQPQHF.

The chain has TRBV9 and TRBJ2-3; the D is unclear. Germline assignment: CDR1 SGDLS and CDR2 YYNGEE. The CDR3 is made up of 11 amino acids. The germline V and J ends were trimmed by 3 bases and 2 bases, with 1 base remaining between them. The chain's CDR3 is CASSATDTQYF. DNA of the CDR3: TGTGCCAGCAGCGCCACAGATACGCAGTATTTT.

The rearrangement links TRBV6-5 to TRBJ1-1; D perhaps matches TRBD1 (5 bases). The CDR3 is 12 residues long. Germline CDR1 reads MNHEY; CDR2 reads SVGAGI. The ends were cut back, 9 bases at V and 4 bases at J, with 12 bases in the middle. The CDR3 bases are TGTGCCAGTTCGGGGGGGGGCACTGAAGCTTTCTTT. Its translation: CASSGGGTEAFF.

The CDR3 loop is CASSVTSGVGNEQFF. CDR3 nucleotides: TGTGCCAGCAGCGTCACTAGCGGGGTTGGCAATGAGCAGTTCTTC. This rearrangement joins TRBV7-2 to TRBJ2-1; 10 bases match TRBD2. This CDR3 is 15 amino acids long. Germline trimming cut 5 bases from V and 6 bases from J; bases unmatched to any gene: 7. Germline values: CDR1 SGHTA, CDR2 FQGNSA.

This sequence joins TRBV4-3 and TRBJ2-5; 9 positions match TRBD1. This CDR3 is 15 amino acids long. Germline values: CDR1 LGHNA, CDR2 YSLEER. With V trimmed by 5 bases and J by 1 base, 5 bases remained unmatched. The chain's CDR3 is CASSKGQGTQETQYF. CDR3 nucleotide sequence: TGCGCCAGCAGCAAAGGACAGGGGACCCAAGAGACCCAGTACTTC.

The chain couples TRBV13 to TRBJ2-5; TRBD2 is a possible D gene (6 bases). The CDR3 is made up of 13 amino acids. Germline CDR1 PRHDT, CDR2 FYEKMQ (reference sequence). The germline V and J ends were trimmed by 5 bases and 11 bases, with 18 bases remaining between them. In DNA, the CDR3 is TGTGCCAGCAGCAATCCGATCACTCGGGAGCAGTACTTC. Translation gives CASSNPITREQYF.

The CDR3: CASSSTGGTYNEQFF. CDR3 DNA sequence: TGTGCCAGCAGCTCAACAGGGGGGACCTACAATGAGCAGTTCTTC. This chain connects TRBV7-6 to TRBJ2-1; 8 bases map to TRBD1. The CDR3 loop spans 15 amino acids. The germline CDR1 and CDR2 sequences are SGHVS and FNYEAQ. Unmatched junction bases numbered 4, after V lost 4 bases and J lost 2 bases.

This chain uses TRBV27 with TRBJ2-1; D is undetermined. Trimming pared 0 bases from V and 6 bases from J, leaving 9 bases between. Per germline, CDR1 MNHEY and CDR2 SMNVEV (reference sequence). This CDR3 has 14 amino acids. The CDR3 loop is CASSLSDSFNEQFF. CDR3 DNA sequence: TGTGCCAGCAGTTTATCTGACTCTTTCAATGAGCAGTTCTTC.

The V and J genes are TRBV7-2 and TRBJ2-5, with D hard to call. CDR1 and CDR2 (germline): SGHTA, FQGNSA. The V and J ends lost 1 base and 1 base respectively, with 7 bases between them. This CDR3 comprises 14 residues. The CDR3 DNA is TGTGCCAGCAGCTTAGGGCAGGTCCAAGAGACCCAGTACTTC. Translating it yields CASSLGQVQETQYF.

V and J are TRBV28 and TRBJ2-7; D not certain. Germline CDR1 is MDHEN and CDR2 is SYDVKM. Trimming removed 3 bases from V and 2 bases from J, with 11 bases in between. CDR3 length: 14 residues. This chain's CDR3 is CASSFFRQTYEQYF. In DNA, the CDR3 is TGTGCCAGCAGTTTCTTTAGGCAAACCTACGAGCAGTACTTC.

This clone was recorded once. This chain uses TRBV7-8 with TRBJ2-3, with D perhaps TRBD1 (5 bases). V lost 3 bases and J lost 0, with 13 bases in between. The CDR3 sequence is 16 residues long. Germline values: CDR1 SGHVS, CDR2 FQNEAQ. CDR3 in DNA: TGTGCCAGCAGCTTCACAGGAACCTCTAGCACAGATACGCAGTATTTT. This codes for CASSFTGTSSTDTQYF.

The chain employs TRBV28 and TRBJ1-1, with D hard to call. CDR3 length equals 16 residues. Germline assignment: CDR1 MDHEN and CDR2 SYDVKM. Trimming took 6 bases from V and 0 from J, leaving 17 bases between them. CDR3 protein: CASRLLIDGLNTEAFF. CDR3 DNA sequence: TGTGCCAGCAGACTTTTGATTGACGGCCTGAACACTGAAGCTTTCTTT. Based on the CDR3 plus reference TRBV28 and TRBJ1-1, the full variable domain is DVKVTQSSRYLVKRTGEKVFLECVQDMDHENMFWYRQDPGLGLRLIYFSYDVKMKEKGDIPEGYSVSREKKERFSLILESASTNQTSMYLCASRLLIDGLNTEAFFGQGTRLTVV.

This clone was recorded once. CDR3 in amino acids: CASRWDRETYNEQFF. CDR3 DNA sequence: TGCGCCAGCAGGTGGGACAGGGAAACCTACAATGAGCAGTTCTTC. The chain combines TRBV5-1 with TRBJ2-1, with 9 bases identical to TRBD1. The CDR3 covers 15 residues. After removal of 5 bases from V and 2 bases from J, the junction contained 5 bases not matched to a gene. In germline, CDR1 is SGHRS, CDR2 YFSETQ. Using reference TRBV5-1 and TRBJ2-1 for the parts outside the CDR3, the full variable domain is KAGVTQTPRYLIKTRGQQVTLSCSPISGHRSVSWYQQTPGQGLQFLFEYFSETQRNKGNFPGRFSGRQFSNSRSEMNVSTLELGDSALYLCASRWDRETYNEQFFGPGTRLTVL.

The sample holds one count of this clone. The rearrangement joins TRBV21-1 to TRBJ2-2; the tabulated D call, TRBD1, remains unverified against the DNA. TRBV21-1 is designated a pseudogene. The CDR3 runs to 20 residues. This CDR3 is CASSKVQTGGDPSNTGELFF. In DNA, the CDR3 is TGTGCCAGCAGCAAAGTCCAGACAGGGGGCGACCCCTCAAACACCGGGGAGCTGTTTTTT.